Listed below are T cell receptor beta chains from one sample, sequenced in a study of blood T cells in healthy people across ages. MiXCR, applied by TCRdb to the 5' RACE reads, yields one record per CDR3 protein. The sample records hundreds of thousands of distinct CDR3 sequences, about 50% being singletons. Sequenced: blood. Every receptor here comes from an elderly woman in good health. Both conserved end residues are part of each CDR3.

V: TRBV10-3
CDR3: CAISESGQGLAKNIQYF

V: TRBV4-1
CDR3: CASSQQSDNEQYF

V: TRBV6-6
CDR3: CASSYRQGVDEQYF

V: TRBV5-1
CDR3: CASSLKGVPDRDYNEQFF

V: TRBV7-9
CDR3: CASSAQDRGSYNEQFF

V: TRBV9
CDR3: CASSRRQGNEQFF

V: TRBV20-1
CDR3: CSAFGQGKYNSPLHF

V: TRBV14
CDR3: CASSQPQGEYTEAFF

V: TRBV27
CDR3: CASSLSPGADSPLHF

V: TRBV7-3
CDR3: CASSPRGTSNYGYTF

V: TRBV27
CDR3: CASSYGTSYEQYF

V: TRBV4-1
CDR3: CASSTGGLTYNEQFF

V: TRBV20-1
CDR3: CSAASGRGTDTQYF

V: TRBV5-1
CDR3: CASSLTSGSTDTQYF

V: TRBV24-1
CDR3: CATSDPQGYQETQYF

V: TRBV7-2
CDR3: CASSLSGTRYREQFF

V: TRBV27
CDR3: CASSLRQGGNTEAFF

V: TRBV5-1
CDR3: CASSLVLAVSYNEQFF

V: TRBV19
CDR3: CASSIRDTSSQPQHF

V: TRBV20-1
CDR3: CSAAVSTSNYGYTF

V: TRBV28
CDR3: CASSFARTSGGTDTQYF

V: TRBV15
CDR3: CATSRQGPRNTIYF

V: TRBV4-2
CDR3: CASSFGGLITEAFF

V: TRBV2
CDR3: CASKPDGSPSTDTQYF